This TCR beta chain was captured by sequencing in a study of blood T cell repertoires in COVID-19. About the study: Material from acute and convalescent COVID-19 was sourced from the United States, Italy and Spain. PBMCs, B-cell-depleted T cells, or T cells were the source of the cDNA or gDNA that made up the material.

Per the original methods: Reference gene primer amplification gave nucleated cell count estimates. Some clones are missing from TCRdb's copy, which holds only in-frame ones; the method was immunoSEQ multiplex PCR. V and J calls and clone size are those listed in that table; D and trimming were worked out from the DNA. The repertoire holds some 14,000 clones, with roughly 73% as singletons. CDR1 is KGHSH, CDR2 LQKENI, per germline. The CDR3 loop spans 13 amino acids. V dropped 5 bases and J dropped 6 bases, with 13 bases sitting between them. The sequence came from a man between 65 and 79 years old with acute or convalescent COVID-19. The rearrangement links TRBV18 to TRBJ1-1; tentative D call: TRBD1 (5 bases). Sequenced input: peripheral blood. CDR3 coding DNA: TGTGCCAGCTCATCCCAGGGATTTGCTGAAGCTTTCTTT. It is translated as CASSSQGFAEAFF.